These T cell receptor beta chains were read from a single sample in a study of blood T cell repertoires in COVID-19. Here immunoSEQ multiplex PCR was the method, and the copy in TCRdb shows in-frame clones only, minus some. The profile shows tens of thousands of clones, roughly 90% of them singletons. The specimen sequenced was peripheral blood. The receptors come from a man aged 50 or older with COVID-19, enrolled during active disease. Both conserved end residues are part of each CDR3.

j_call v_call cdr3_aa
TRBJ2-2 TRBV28 CASRIQTSGGRAGELFF
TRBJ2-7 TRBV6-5 CASSSGGPPYEQYF
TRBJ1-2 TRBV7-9 CASSSTGGARWGYTF
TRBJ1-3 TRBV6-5 CASSYRGAGGNTIYF
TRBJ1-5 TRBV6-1 CASSDGTVSNQPQHF
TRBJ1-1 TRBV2 CASGLWGEAFF
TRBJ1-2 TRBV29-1 CSVEPPNRGNYGYTF
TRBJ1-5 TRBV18 CASSPPGQGFNQPQHF
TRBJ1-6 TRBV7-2 CASSITGSSYNSPLHF
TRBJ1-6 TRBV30 CAWRGGGDNSPLHF
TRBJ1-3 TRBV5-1 CASSPSGSGNTIYF
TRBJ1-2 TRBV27 CASSLKGQGATYGYTF
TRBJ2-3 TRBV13 CASSLLAYTDTQYF
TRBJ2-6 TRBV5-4 CASSQLVLAGANVLTF
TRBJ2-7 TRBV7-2 CASSLVAGGRNEQYF
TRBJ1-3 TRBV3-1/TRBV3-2 CASSQDRAGNTIYF
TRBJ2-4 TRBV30 CAWSGGVYNIQYF
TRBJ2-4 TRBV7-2 CASSPTRTENIQYF
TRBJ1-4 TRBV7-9 CASSLGGVNLGLNEKLFF
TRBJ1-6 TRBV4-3 CASSQPDRLNSPLHF
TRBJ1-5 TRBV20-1 CSASGGQGYQPQHF
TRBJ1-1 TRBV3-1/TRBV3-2 CASSLTRAYTEAFF
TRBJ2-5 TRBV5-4 CASRTGTGGSLVMETQYF
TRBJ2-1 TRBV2 CASSEGQAFGEQFF
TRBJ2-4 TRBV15 CATSSDGVGAAKNIQYF
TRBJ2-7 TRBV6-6 CASTHPGLAGGYEQYF